This T cell receptor beta chain was captured by sequencing in a study of T cells after yellow fever vaccination. Study-level points and caveats: Most clones from primary vaccination resurfaced after the booster (96% CD4, over 75% CD8).

Germline CDR1 is DFQATT and CDR2 is SNEGSKA (reference sequence). V shed 1 base and J shed 1 base, with 5 bases lying between them. The length of the CDR3 is 13 residues. Turning to this clonotype: Its antigen is not known.

Researchers made TCR cDNA using 5'RACE template switching, and this step added a universal primer site and UMIs. TCRdb reprocessed the 5' RACE reads via MiXCR and lists one record per CDR3 protein. The sample shows about 310,000 distinct CDR3 sequences, around 3.9% of them seen only once. The chain has TRBV20-1 and TRBJ1-3; D uncertain. This sample comprised PBMCs, obtained on the day of the yellow fever booster vaccination. This sequence was found in a man aged 18 to 29 who received the YFV17D yellow fever vaccine. CDR3 bases: TGCAGTGCTAGAGGGGCATCTGGAAACACCATATATTTT. It translates to CSARGASGNTIYF.